The following is a T cell receptor (beta chain) sequence with its context. Its antigen remains unknown. This record belongs to a study of CXCR3-negative and CXCR3-positive naive CD8 T cells. Study-level results: Researchers reported similar TRBV-TRBJ usage in naive CXCR3-negative and CXCR3-positive cells, though memory differed. Comparably high diversity was seen in both naive subsets, and much lower diversity in memory CD8+ cells.

The TRB cDNA libraries were prepared by 5' RACE with UMI labels. Using the 5' RACE reads, TCRdb records one entry per CDR3 protein without DNA. This sample's clone table lists 70,000 to 95,000 distinct CDR3 sequences. Germline-derived CDR1 and CDR2 are SEHNR and FQNEAQ (reference sequence). The CDR3 spans 17 residues. The chain is built from TRBV7-9 and TRBJ2-6; with no DNA, the TCRdb D assignment of TRBD1 cannot be verified. The receptor was isolated from a human donor in good health. Some clones in this sample may be carry-over from other donors' samples. Sequencing was done on a sample of naive CXCR3- CD8+ T cells from blood. Subset reported: CD45RO-CCR7+CD27+CD95- naive CD8+ T cells lacking CXCR3 (TNR3-). CDR3 loop: CARSEGQGFTGANVLTF.